A selection of T cell receptor beta chains follows, all from one sample in a study of persistence of HIV-infected CD4 T cells. Which antigens these TCRs recognize remains unknown. The assay was immunoSEQ multiplex PCR, and TCRdb's table has in-frame clones only and misses some. The sample lists about 46,000 clones, about 90% occurring once. This material consisted of CD4+ T cells sorted from PBMCs after roughly 18-hour stimulation, taken from a patient who received antiretroviral therapy. The source of these receptors is an adult woman with HIV who was CMV-seropositive. Each CDR3 is given with its conserved first and last residue. The order of the fields is D gene, clone size, V gene, J gene, CDR3 DNA, CDR3 protein. A D gene is named only where the DNA matches it firmly. Size is omitted from some rows. Given values are once, few, many or a class for expanded clones.

D gene: -
clone size: -
V gene: TRBV2
J gene: TRBJ2-1
CDR3 DNA: TGTGCCAGCAGGGACCCACTCGGCAATGAGCAGTTCTTC
CDR3 protein: CASRDPLGNEQFF

D gene: -
clone size: -
V gene: TRBV7-9
J gene: TRBJ1-2
CDR3 DNA: TGTGCCAGCAGCAACAGGGTCGATGGCTACACCTTC
CDR3 protein: CASSNRVDGYTF

D gene: -
clone size: -
V gene: TRBV7-2
J gene: TRBJ1-1
CDR3 DNA: TGTGCCAGCACCCCTCGGAACCGCCGGAACACTGAAGCTTTCTTT
CDR3 protein: CASTPRNRRNTEAFF

D gene: -
clone size: -
V gene: TRBV4-3
J gene: TRBJ1-5
CDR3 DNA: TGCGCCAGCAGCCAAGATCGAGGAAGCAATCAGCCCCAGCATTTT
CDR3 protein: CASSQDRGSNQPQHF

D gene: TRBD1
clone size: -
V gene: TRBV2
J gene: TRBJ2-4
CDR3 DNA: TGTGCCAGCCAAGGGACAGGGGAGAACATTCAGTACTTC
CDR3 protein: CASQGTGENIQYF

D gene: -
clone size: -
V gene: TRBV5-1
J gene: TRBJ2-7
CDR3 DNA: TGCGCCAGCAGCTTGGCACAGGGATTAGGCGAGCAGTACTTC
CDR3 protein: CASSLAQGLGEQYF

D gene: -
clone size: -
V gene: TRBV7-2
J gene: TRBJ2-7
CDR3 DNA: TGTGCCAGCAGCTTAACAGGGACTAAAGCCTACGAGCAGTACTTC
CDR3 protein: CASSLTGTKAYEQYF

D gene: -
clone size: -
V gene: TRBV6-2/TRBV6-3
J gene: TRBJ2-3
CDR3 DNA: TGTGCCAGCAGTTACTCGACAGGAGATACGCAGTATTTT
CDR3 protein: CASSYSTGDTQYF

D gene: -
clone size: -
V gene: TRBV28
J gene: TRBJ2-1
CDR3 DNA: TGTGCCAGCAGTTTACGGGGGACAGTGACAGGCTATGAGCAGTTCTTC
CDR3 protein: CASSLRGTVTGYEQFF

D gene: -
clone size: once
V gene: TRBV2
J gene: TRBJ1-6
CDR3 DNA: TGTGCCAGCAGTGAAGGCAGGAATTCACCCCTCCACTTT
CDR3 protein: CASSEGRNSPLHF

D gene: -
clone size: -
V gene: TRBV3-1/TRBV3-2
J gene: TRBJ2-5
CDR3 DNA: TGTGCCAGCAGCCAACAGGGGTCGGCCCGTGGAGAGACCCAGTACTTC
CDR3 protein: CASSQQGSARGETQYF

D gene: TRBD1
clone size: -
V gene: TRBV3-1/TRBV3-2
J gene: TRBJ1-2
CDR3 DNA: TGTGCCAGCAGCAGGACAGGGGTCGGTGGCTACACCTTC
CDR3 protein: CASSRTGVGGYTF

D gene: TRBD1
clone size: -
V gene: TRBV6-5
J gene: TRBJ1-2
CDR3 DNA: TGTGCCAGCAGTTACTCGTACCGACAGGGGGCTGGTGGCTACACCTTC
CDR3 protein: CASSYSYRQGAGGYTF

D gene: -
clone size: -
V gene: TRBV29-1
J gene: TRBJ1-1
CDR3 DNA: TGCAGCGTTGAAGATGGGCGAGGGGGGCCTCACACTGAAGCTTTCTTT
CDR3 protein: CSVEDGRGGPHTEAFF

D gene: TRBD1
clone size: -
V gene: TRBV6-5
J gene: TRBJ2-5
CDR3 DNA: TGTGCCAGCAGTTTTCCGACAGGGGGGAAAGAGACCCAGTACTTC
CDR3 protein: CASSFPTGGKETQYF

D gene: -
clone size: -
V gene: TRBV30
J gene: TRBJ1-5
CDR3 DNA: TGTGCCTGGAGTGACCGTCGGCTGAGCAATCAGCCCCAGCATTTT
CDR3 protein: CAWSDRRLSNQPQHF

D gene: -
clone size: -
V gene: TRBV3-1/TRBV3-2
J gene: TRBJ1-1
CDR3 DNA: TGTGCCAGCAGCCAAGGGTCCAGGGGAAACACTGAAGCTTTCTTT
CDR3 protein: CASSQGSRGNTEAFF

D gene: -
clone size: -
V gene: TRBV15
J gene: TRBJ1-1
CDR3 DNA: TGTGCCACCAGCGGGGGGGGTTTGAACACTGAAGCTTTCTTT
CDR3 protein: CATSGGGLNTEAFF

D gene: -
clone size: -
V gene: TRBV3-1/TRBV3-2
J gene: TRBJ1-3
CDR3 DNA: TGTGCCAGCAGCCAAGGTAGTAAAACTGGAAACACCATATATTTT
CDR3 protein: CASSQGSKTGNTIYF

D gene: -
clone size: -
V gene: TRBV29-1
J gene: TRBJ2-7
CDR3 DNA: TGCAGCGTTGAAGGGGGCGGGACCTACGAGCAGTACTTC
CDR3 protein: CSVEGGGTYEQYF

D gene: -
clone size: -
V gene: TRBV28
J gene: TRBJ1-5
CDR3 DNA: TGTGCCAGCAGTTCTACAGATAGCAATCAGCCCCAGCATTTT
CDR3 protein: CASSSTDSNQPQHF

D gene: -
clone size: -
V gene: TRBV7-6
J gene: TRBJ2-1
CDR3 DNA: TGTGCCAGCAGCTTTAGGACGGAATACAATGAGCAGTTCTTC
CDR3 protein: CASSFRTEYNEQFF

D gene: -
clone size: -
V gene: TRBV18
J gene: TRBJ1-1
CDR3 DNA: TGTGCCAGCTCACCCGACAGGACGAACACTGAAGCTTTCTTT
CDR3 protein: CASSPDRTNTEAFF

D gene: -
clone size: -
V gene: TRBV28
J gene: TRBJ2-7
CDR3 DNA: TGTGCCAGCCTGGGCAGGGACTCCTACGAGCAGTACTTC
CDR3 protein: CASLGRDSYEQYF

D gene: -
clone size: -
V gene: TRBV18
J gene: TRBJ2-6
CDR3 DNA: TGTGCCAGCTCACCGCAGACCCACCGGGCCAACGTCCTGACTTTC
CDR3 protein: CASSPQTHRANVLTF

D gene: -
clone size: -
V gene: TRBV7-3
J gene: TRBJ2-6
CDR3 DNA: TGTGCCAGCAGCTTAACCAGGGCTGGGGCCAACGTCCTGACTTTC
CDR3 protein: CASSLTRAGANVLTF

D gene: -
clone size: -
V gene: TRBV11-1
J gene: TRBJ2-4
CDR3 DNA: TGTGCCAGCAGCGAAGGGTGGGAGGCCAAAAACATTCAGTACTTC
CDR3 protein: CASSEGWEAKNIQYF

D gene: -
clone size: few
V gene: TRBV12-3/TRBV12-4
J gene: TRBJ1-1
CDR3 DNA: TGTGCCAGCAGCCGAGAGAACACTGAAGCTTTCTTT
CDR3 protein: CASSRENTEAFF

D gene: -
clone size: once
V gene: TRBV7-9
J gene: TRBJ2-7
CDR3 DNA: TGTGCCAGCAGCCCCAGGGGGGGCTCCTACGAGCAGTACTTC
CDR3 protein: CASSPRGGSYEQYF

D gene: -
clone size: -
V gene: TRBV5-6
J gene: TRBJ1-1
CDR3 DNA: TGTGCCAGCAGCTTGCCACAGGAGGCGGCTGAAGCTTTCTTT
CDR3 protein: CASSLPQEAAEAFF

D gene: -
clone size: -
V gene: TRBV2
J gene: TRBJ2-1
CDR3 DNA: TGTGCCAGCAGTGCCGGACAGCACGACAATGAGCAGTTCTTC
CDR3 protein: CASSAGQHDNEQFF

D gene: -
clone size: once
V gene: TRBV11-2
J gene: TRBJ1-6
CDR3 DNA: TGTGCCAGCAGCGACGTATTCGGGGAAAGCTCCTATAATTCACCCCTCCACTTT
CDR3 protein: CASSDVFGESSYNSPLHF

D gene: TRBD1
clone size: -
V gene: TRBV7-3
J gene: TRBJ1-1
CDR3 DNA: TGTGCCAGCAGTCCAACAGGGGGCTCAACTGAAGCTTTCTTT
CDR3 protein: CASSPTGGSTEAFF

D gene: -
clone size: -
V gene: TRBV18
J gene: TRBJ1-2
CDR3 DNA: TGTGCCAGCTCACCAGAGGGGCCCAAGAACCCCTATGGCTACACCTTC
CDR3 protein: CASSPEGPKNPYGYTF

D gene: TRBD1
clone size: -
V gene: TRBV18
J gene: TRBJ1-1
CDR3 DNA: TGTGCCAGCTCACCCGACAGGGTGGCCACTGAAGCTTTCTTT
CDR3 protein: CASSPDRVATEAFF

D gene: -
clone size: -
V gene: TRBV9
J gene: TRBJ2-7
CDR3 DNA: TGTGCCAGCAGCGTAGCGGGGTCCGGCTACGAGCAGTACTTC
CDR3 protein: CASSVAGSGYEQYF

D gene: -
clone size: -
V gene: TRBV7-8
J gene: TRBJ2-1
CDR3 DNA: TGTGCCAGCAGCTTGGGGGGTTCCTACAATGAGCAGTTCTTC
CDR3 protein: CASSLGGSYNEQFF

D gene: TRBD2
clone size: -
V gene: TRBV27
J gene: TRBJ2-1
CDR3 DNA: TGTGCCAGCAGTCCTTGGCGGGAGATAAGCAATGAGCAGTTCTTC
CDR3 protein: CASSPWREISNEQFF

D gene: -
clone size: -
V gene: TRBV3-1/TRBV3-2
J gene: TRBJ2-7
CDR3 DNA: TGTGCCAGCAGCCAGGACCCCGTTGAGGCCTACGAGCAGTACTTC
CDR3 protein: CASSQDPVEAYEQYF

D gene: -
clone size: -
V gene: TRBV6-5
J gene: TRBJ1-2
CDR3 DNA: TGTGCCAGCAGTCCCCGTAACAGGGAGGGGAAGGGCTACACCTTC
CDR3 protein: CASSPRNREGKGYTF

D gene: TRBD1
clone size: -
V gene: TRBV3-1/TRBV3-2
J gene: TRBJ1-1
CDR3 DNA: TGTGCCAGCAGCAATTCCGGGACAGGGGACACTGAAGCTTTCTTT
CDR3 protein: CASSNSGTGDTEAFF

D gene: -
clone size: -
V gene: TRBV3-1/TRBV3-2
J gene: TRBJ2-7
CDR3 DNA: TGTGCCAGCACCCAGGGGGGGAGTTACGAGCAGTACTTC
CDR3 protein: CASTQGGSYEQYF

D gene: -
clone size: -
V gene: TRBV7-8
J gene: TRBJ2-7
CDR3 DNA: TGTGCCAGCAGCTCCAGAAAGGGTTCCGAGCAGTACTTC
CDR3 protein: CASSSRKGSEQYF

D gene: TRBD1
clone size: -
V gene: TRBV14
J gene: TRBJ1-2
CDR3 DNA: TGTGCCAGCAGCCCCTGGACAGGGCCCTATGGCTACACCTTC
CDR3 protein: CASSPWTGPYGYTF

D gene: -
clone size: few
V gene: TRBV28
J gene: TRBJ2-7
CDR3 DNA: TGTGCCAGCAGTCCGGGACAAGGCGAGCAGTACTTC
CDR3 protein: CASSPGQGEQYF

D gene: -
clone size: few
V gene: TRBV5-8
J gene: TRBJ2-7
CDR3 DNA: TGTGCCAGCTGGAGTCCCAACGAGCAGTACTTC
CDR3 protein: CASWSPNEQYF

D gene: -
clone size: -
V gene: TRBV5-4
J gene: TRBJ1-6
CDR3 DNA: TGTGCCAGCAGCTTGGACAGATTTACATCACCCCTCCACTTT
CDR3 protein: CASSLDRFTSPLHF

D gene: TRBD1
clone size: -
V gene: TRBV19
J gene: TRBJ2-2
CDR3 DNA: TGTGCCAGTAGTGGACAGGGCACCGGGGAGCTGTTTTTT
CDR3 protein: CASSGQGTGELFF

D gene: TRBD2
clone size: -
V gene: TRBV2
J gene: TRBJ2-3
CDR3 DNA: TGTGCCAGCAGCGACCAACTAGCGGGGGGAGGAGATACGCAGTATTTT
CDR3 protein: CASSDQLAGGGDTQYF

D gene: -
clone size: -
V gene: TRBV29-1
J gene: TRBJ1-1
CDR3 DNA: TGCAGCGTTGTTGGGAACATGAACACTGAAGCTTTCTTT
CDR3 protein: CSVVGNMNTEAFF

D gene: -
clone size: -
V gene: TRBV28
J gene: TRBJ1-4
CDR3 DNA: TGTGCCAGCAGTTTACGAAACCGGGCCTTTTTGGAAAAACTGTTTTTT
CDR3 protein: CASSLRNRAFLEKLFF